This T cell receptor (beta chain) was sequenced in a study of T cell changes during pregnancy in multiple sclerosis. Measured with immunoSEQ multiplex PCR; TCRdb has only the in-frame clones, and not every one. The data show about 70,000 clones, approximately 94% seen once. The CDR3 spans 15 residues. CDR1 is MNHNY and CDR2 is SVGAGI in the germline V gene (reference sequence). V lost 0 bases and J 3 bases, leaving 11 bases between the germline ends. This sample comprised peripheral blood, obtained in the third trimester of pregnancy. V gene TRBV6-6 combines with J gene TRBJ1-2, with D maybe TRBD1 (5 bases). This receptor was identified in a female donor with multiple sclerosis, enrolled in a pregnancy study. The CDR3 coding sequence is TGTGCCAGCAGTTACTCTTTCGGCAGGGACTATGGCTACACCTTC. This gives the protein CASSYSFGRDYGYTF.